The 2 T cell receptor beta chains in this list originate from one sample, sequenced in a study of T cells in Graves' hyperthyroidism and ophthalmopathy. It was RNA transcripts that yielded the amplified TCR beta CDR3 regions. First-round RT-PCR of the TCR CDR3 relied on the HTBI primer set. From the multiplex PCR reads, TCRdb called clonotypes with MiXCR, one entry per CDR3 protein. The sample carries around 720,000 distinct CDR3 sequences, around 40% recorded once. The material sequenced was blood. These receptors all stem from a woman in her thirties or forties with Graves' hyperthyroidism.

The chain has TRBV19 and TRBJ2-1, with TRBD1 matching over 8 bases. Germline CDR1 reads LNHDA; CDR2 reads SQIVND (reference sequence). The CDR3 spans 14 residues. Trimming removed 6 bases from V and 8 bases from J; junction bases left unmatched: 9. The DNA of the CDR3 is TGTGCCAGTAGCAGTCAGGGGGCTTTCGATGAGCAGTTCTTC. Translating it yields CASSSQGAFDEQFF.

The chain uses TRBV7-9 and TRBJ1-5; 8 bases map to TRBD1. The CDR3 length is 16 residues. Germline CDR1 SEHNR, CDR2 FQNEAQ (reference sequence). J lost 5 bases, V lost 0 bases, and 6 bases had no gene match. The CDR3 coding sequence is TGTGCCAGCAGCTTAGCCTGGACAGGGAGGTATCAGCCCCAGCATTTT. Its protein product is CASSLAWTGRYQPQHF.